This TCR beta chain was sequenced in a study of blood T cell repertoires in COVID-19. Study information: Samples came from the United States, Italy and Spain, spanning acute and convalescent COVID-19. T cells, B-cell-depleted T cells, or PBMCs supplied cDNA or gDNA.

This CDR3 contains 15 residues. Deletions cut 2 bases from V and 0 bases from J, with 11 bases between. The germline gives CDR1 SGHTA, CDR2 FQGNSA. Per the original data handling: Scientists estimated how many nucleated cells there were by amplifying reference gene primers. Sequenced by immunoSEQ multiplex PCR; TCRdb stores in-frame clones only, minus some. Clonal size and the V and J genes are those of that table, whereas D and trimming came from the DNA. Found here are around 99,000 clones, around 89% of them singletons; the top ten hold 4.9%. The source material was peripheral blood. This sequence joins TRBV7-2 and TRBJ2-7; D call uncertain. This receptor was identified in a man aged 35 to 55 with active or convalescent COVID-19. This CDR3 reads CASSLLTASSYEQYF. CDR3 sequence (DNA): TGTGCCAGCAGCTTATTAACAGCTTCCTCCTACGAGCAGTACTTC.